The T cell receptor beta chain described here comes from a study of shared clonotypes between healthy human individuals. The repertoire was sequenced with immunoSEQ multiplex PCR; TCRdb's copy has only in-frame clones and lacks some. Of 2 million to 2.5 million clones listed, approximately 95% were seen once; the top ten hold 0.1% to 0.15%. In regard to this clone: Antigen: not known.

Findings and limits, study-wide: Across subsets, estimated richness was generally greater for naive than for memory populations.

The CDR3 is 18 residues long. Germline V gene lookup returns CDR1 MNHEY and CDR2 SMNVEV (reference sequence). V lost 8 bases and J lost 3; bases outside the gene matches: 13. The specimen sequenced was naive CD4+ T cells sorted from blood. Indicated subset: CD45RA+ positively selected. The chain links TRBV27 to TRBJ2-3, with 14 positions matching TRBD2. The sequence derives from a young man in good health. This CDR3 is CASSIGTSGGARTDTQYF. CDR3 nucleotides: TGTGCCAGCTCTATCGGGACTAGCGGGGGCGCAAGGACAGATACGCAGTATTTT.